This T cell receptor beta chain was captured in a study of cytomegalovirus exposure and HLA in healthy donors. Study summary: From about 180 million T cells, an earlier analysis saw roughly 100 million unique TCR beta sequences.

The PCR employed 60 Vbeta primers together with 13 Jbeta primers. How the authors handled the data: An analysis that came later counted tens of millions of unique TCR beta chains, approximately 9.9 million shared. The protocol was immunoSEQ multiplex PCR, while the TCRdb copy is restricted to in-frame clones and leaves out a portion. V, J and clone size are taken as reported in that table, and D and trimming were inferred from the DNA itself. The sample comprises 90,000 to 120,000 clones, 77% of which are singletons, and 4.2% rests with the top ten. Between the trimmed V and J ends, which lost 3 bases and 8 bases, there was a span of 15 bases. Germline-derived CDR1 and CDR2 are SGHDT and YYEEEE. The CDR3 is 14 amino acids. In this sample, this clone turned up a few times.

Sequences were obtained from PBMCs. The rearrangement uses TRBV5-6 and TRBJ1-3; D may be TRBD1 (6 bases). The sequence came from a male donor in good health and CMV-seronegative. CDR3 bases: TGTGCCAGCAGCTCCACAGGGATCTCGGACACCATATATTTT. Encoded protein: CASSSTGISDTIYF.